The entry below gives a single T cell receptor beta chain sequence along with its context. The antigen remains unidentified. The assay was run at deep level. Libraries were prepared by immunoSEQ multiplex PCR; TCRdb keeps only in-frame clonotypes and omits some of them. The sample lists 550,000 to 700,000 clones, approximately 73% seen once, with more than 1.5% in the top ten. CDR3 size: 13 residues. Germline V gives CDR1 ENHRY, CDR2 SYGVKD. V lost 10 bases and J lost 4; bases outside the gene matches: 5. CD4+ cell separation produced CD45RA+ naive and CD45RA-negative memory subsets. These data originate in a study of shared clonotypes between healthy human individuals. Across the study: CD4 naive and memory got three plates each, CD8 naive two, CD8 memory one.

Findings and caveats of the study: Among donors, clonotype sharing was expected to be affected by sequencing depth.

The TCR comes from a woman in her thirties in good health. Sequencing was carried out using memory CD4+ T cells sorted from blood. The sample's subset: CD45RA-negative fraction. This rearrangement joins TRBV10-3 to TRBJ2-1; 9 bases agree with TRBD2. CDR3 protein: CATLTSGYNEQFF. The DNA for the CDR3 is TGTGCCACCCTTACTAGCGGGTACAATGAGCAGTTCTTC.